Sequencing of this TCR beta chain was carried out in a study of blood T cell repertoires in COVID-19. Study in general: Acute and convalescent COVID-19 samples came from the United States, Italy and Spain. Nucleic acid was either cDNA or gDNA, and it came from T cells, B-cell-depleted T cells, or PBMCs.

Original data processing: Researchers report that nucleated cell counts were estimated from reference gene primer amplification. Sequencing was performed with immunoSEQ multiplex PCR; in TCRdb, only in-frame clones are kept and a portion is missing. D and trimming come from the DNA, and the V and J calls and clone size come from that table. In the table there are about 220,000 clones, approximately 82% of which are singletons. CDR1 is SGHTA, CDR2 FQGNSA, per germline. V lost 5 bases, J lost 4 bases, and 5 bases stayed unmatched. The CDR3 extends over 15 amino acids. Sequencing was performed on peripheral blood. The V and J genes are TRBV7-2 and TRBJ2-1; 10 bases map to TRBD2. The TCR was taken from a man aged 45-65 years with active or convalescent COVID-19. The CDR3 here is CASSPAGGYYNEQFF. Here the CDR3 DNA reads TGTGCCAGCAGCCCAGCGGGAGGGTATTACAATGAGCAGTTCTTC.